These T cell receptor beta chains were read from a single sample in a study of blood T cell repertoires in COVID-19. Measured with immunoSEQ multiplex PCR; TCRdb has only the in-frame clones, and not every one. This sample yields more than 95,000 clones, of which around 90% are seen a single time; approximately 7.7% belongs to the top ten. Sequencing was carried out using peripheral blood. The receptors shown here come from a human donor in a cohort sampled during active COVID-19. The CDR3 runs from the conserved cysteine through the conserved F or W. D genes are given only for firm matches. Only part of the rows carry a size: once, few, many, or a class if the clone is expanded.

abundance: -; d_gene: TRBD1; j_gene: TRBJ1-6; v_gene: TRBV4-2; CDR3nt: TGTGCCAGCAGCCAAGACAGGGGGAATTCACCCCTCCACTTT; CDR3aa: CASSQDRGNSPLHF
abundance: once; d_gene: TRBD2; j_gene: TRBJ2-5; v_gene: TRBV5-1; CDR3nt: TGCGCCAGCAGCACAGGGACGGGACTAGCGGGAGAGACCCAGTACTTC; CDR3aa: CASSTGTGLAGETQYF
abundance: -; d_gene: TRBD1; j_gene: TRBJ2-2; v_gene: TRBV5-6; CDR3nt: TGTGCCAGCAGCTTGTTTTTAGGACAGGGCGTTAGCGGGGAGCTGTTTTTT; CDR3aa: CASSLFLGQGVSGELFF
abundance: -; d_gene: TRBD2; j_gene: TRBJ2-5; v_gene: TRBV28; CDR3nt: TGTGCCAGCAGTTTTGGTTTAGCGGGTAGCCAAGAGACCCAGTACTTC; CDR3aa: CASSFGLAGSQETQYF
abundance: once; d_gene: -; j_gene: TRBJ1-4; v_gene: TRBV29-1; CDR3nt: TGCAGCGTTGAAGGAGATGCAACTAATGAAAAACTGTTTTTT; CDR3aa: CSVEGDATNEKLFF
abundance: -; d_gene: -; j_gene: TRBJ1-3; v_gene: TRBV5-6; CDR3nt: TGTGCCAGCAGCTTACTCAGGGGACACACCATATATTTT; CDR3aa: CASSLLRGHTIYF
abundance: -; d_gene: -; j_gene: TRBJ1-6; v_gene: TRBV6-5; CDR3nt: TGTGCCAGCAGTTACGGGCAGGGGCCAAGAAATTCACCCCTCCACTTT; CDR3aa: CASSYGQGPRNSPLHF
abundance: -; d_gene: TRBD2; j_gene: TRBJ2-5; v_gene: TRBV7-7; CDR3nt: TGTGCCAGCAGCTTAGAGCGGGAGGTATGGGAGACCCAGTACTTC; CDR3aa: CASSLEREVWETQYF
abundance: -; d_gene: TRBD1; j_gene: TRBJ1-5; v_gene: TRBV30; CDR3nt: TGTGCCTGGAGTGTACGGGACAGTTTTGATTATCAGCCCCAGCATTTT; CDR3aa: CAWSVRDSFDYQPQHF
abundance: -; d_gene: -; j_gene: TRBJ2-3; v_gene: TRBV5-1; CDR3nt: TGCGCCAGCAGCCCAGATGGCGATACGCAGTATTTT; CDR3aa: CASSPDGDTQYF
abundance: -; d_gene: TRBD2; j_gene: TRBJ2-3; v_gene: TRBV2; CDR3nt: TGTGCCAGTCCGGGCAGCGGGGGGGCCGATACGCAGTATTTT; CDR3aa: CASPGSGGADTQYF
abundance: -; d_gene: -; j_gene: TRBJ2-7; v_gene: TRBV4-1; CDR3nt: TGCGCCAGCAGCCAGCAGGGGGGCAGCTCCTACGAGCAGTACTTC; CDR3aa: CASSQQGGSSYEQYF
abundance: -; d_gene: -; j_gene: TRBJ1-6; v_gene: TRBV5-1; CDR3nt: TGCGCCAGCAGCTTGGGACAGAGAAATAATTCACCCCTCCACTTT; CDR3aa: CASSLGQRNNSPLHF
abundance: -; d_gene: -; j_gene: TRBJ1-6; v_gene: TRBV19; CDR3nt: TGTGCCAGTAGTATGCGGGCCTCGGTGTCGGATTCTCAACTCGCGTCACCCCTCCACTTT; CDR3aa: CASSMRASVSDSQLASPLHF
abundance: -; d_gene: -; j_gene: TRBJ2-7; v_gene: TRBV7-2; CDR3nt: TGTGCCAGCAGCTTTGAGGCGGGCTTGGGCGAGCAGTACTTC; CDR3aa: CASSFEAGLGEQYF
abundance: few; d_gene: -; j_gene: TRBJ1-2; v_gene: TRBV12-3/TRBV12-4; CDR3nt: TGTGCCAGCAGTTCGGACAGTTTCGGTGGCTACACCTTC; CDR3aa: CASSSDSFGGYTF
abundance: -; d_gene: TRBD2; j_gene: TRBJ2-7; v_gene: TRBV7-9; CDR3nt: TGTGCCAGCAGCTTAGTAGCGGGGGGGGACGAGCAGTACTTC; CDR3aa: CASSLVAGGDEQYF
abundance: -; d_gene: -; j_gene: TRBJ1-5; v_gene: TRBV30; CDR3nt: TGTGCCTCCGGGGTCTTCAATCAGCCCCAGCATTTT; CDR3aa: CASGVFNQPQHF
abundance: -; d_gene: -; j_gene: TRBJ2-7; v_gene: TRBV5-4; CDR3nt: TGTGCCAGCAGCGGGGGACACCGGGAGCAGTACTTC; CDR3aa: CASSGGHREQYF
abundance: -; d_gene: -; j_gene: TRBJ1-4; v_gene: TRBV19; CDR3nt: TGTGCCACTTTTGGACGGGAGGGGAATGAAAAACTGTTTTTT; CDR3aa: CATFGREGNEKLFF
abundance: -; d_gene: TRBD2; j_gene: TRBJ2-2; v_gene: TRBV18; CDR3nt: TGTGCCAGCTCACCGGGACTAGAGGTCACCGGGGAGCTGTTTTTT; CDR3aa: CASSPGLEVTGELFF
abundance: few; d_gene: TRBD1; j_gene: TRBJ1-2; v_gene: TRBV28; CDR3nt: TGTGCCAGCACCCTGGGACAGCCACTCGGCTACACCTTC; CDR3aa: CASTLGQPLGYTF
abundance: -; d_gene: -; j_gene: TRBJ1-6; v_gene: TRBV28; CDR3nt: TGTGCCAGCAGTGCCTACAGGAGCTCCTATAATTCACCCCTCCACTTT; CDR3aa: CASSAYRSSYNSPLHF
abundance: once; d_gene: TRBD1; j_gene: TRBJ2-5; v_gene: TRBV7-9; CDR3nt: TGTGCCAGCAGCCAAGGGACAGATCCACAAGAGACCCAGTACTTC; CDR3aa: CASSQGTDPQETQYF
abundance: once; d_gene: TRBD2; j_gene: TRBJ2-3; v_gene: TRBV3-1/TRBV3-2; CDR3nt: TGTGCCAGCAGCTCCACTAGCGGGGGGAGCACAGATACGCAGTATTTT; CDR3aa: CASSSTSGGSTDTQYF
abundance: -; d_gene: TRBD2; j_gene: TRBJ2-1; v_gene: TRBV4-2; CDR3nt: TGTGCCAGCAGCCAACTGACCGGGACTAGCGCCTTGAGCTCCTACAATGAGCAGTTCTTC; CDR3aa: CASSQLTGTSALSSYNEQFF
abundance: -; d_gene: -; j_gene: TRBJ1-2; v_gene: TRBV19; CDR3nt: TGTGCCAGTAGCCTGGGGCAGGCCGACTATGGCTACACCTTC; CDR3aa: CASSLGQADYGYTF
abundance: once; d_gene: -; j_gene: TRBJ1-2; v_gene: TRBV19; CDR3nt: TGTGCCAGTAGTATCGGCAGGGTAATTGGCTACACCTTC; CDR3aa: CASSIGRVIGYTF
abundance: -; d_gene: -; j_gene: TRBJ2-7; v_gene: TRBV4-1; CDR3nt: TGCGCCAGCAGCCTGGGGGCCAGTGACCGGGGCGAGCAGTACTTC; CDR3aa: CASSLGASDRGEQYF
abundance: -; d_gene: TRBD2; j_gene: TRBJ2-5; v_gene: TRBV11-3; CDR3nt: TGTGCCAGCAGCCCGACTAGCGGGTACCAAGAGACCCAGTACTTC; CDR3aa: CASSPTSGYQETQYF
abundance: few; d_gene: TRBD2; j_gene: TRBJ2-3; v_gene: TRBV6-5; CDR3nt: TGTGCCAGCAGTTCTCCCCGGGAGGAGGGGACAGATACGCAGTATTTT; CDR3aa: CASSSPREEGTDTQYF
abundance: few; d_gene: -; j_gene: TRBJ1-5; v_gene: TRBV9; CDR3nt: TGTGCCAGCAGCGTGGACGGGGGTAATCAGCCCCAGCATTTT; CDR3aa: CASSVDGGNQPQHF
abundance: -; d_gene: TRBD2; j_gene: TRBJ2-7; v_gene: TRBV10-3; CDR3nt: TGTGCCATCAGTGAAGTAGCGGGAGTTTCCTACGAGCAGTACTTC; CDR3aa: CAISEVAGVSYEQYF
abundance: -; d_gene: TRBD2; j_gene: TRBJ2-1; v_gene: TRBV7-2; CDR3nt: TGTGCCAGCAGCTTACTAGCGGGTTCCTACAATGAGCAGTTCTTC; CDR3aa: CASSLLAGSYNEQFF
abundance: -; d_gene: TRBD1; j_gene: TRBJ1-5; v_gene: TRBV19; CDR3nt: TGTGCCAGTAGCTATGGACAGGGATTCAATCAGCCCCAGCATTTT; CDR3aa: CASSYGQGFNQPQHF
abundance: -; d_gene: -; j_gene: TRBJ2-7; v_gene: TRBV9; CDR3nt: TGTGCCAGCAGCCCCGGTTGGGCGCGGGACGAGCAGTACTTC; CDR3aa: CASSPGWARDEQYF
abundance: -; d_gene: -; j_gene: TRBJ1-5; v_gene: TRBV7-9; CDR3nt: TGTGCCAGCAGCTTATGGGGCAGGGGAGGCAATCAGCCCCAGCATTTT; CDR3aa: CASSLWGRGGNQPQHF
abundance: -; d_gene: TRBD1; j_gene: TRBJ1-6; v_gene: TRBV7-2; CDR3nt: TGTGCCAGCAGCTTAGGACAGGGGACTTCACCCCTCCACTTT; CDR3aa: CASSLGQGTSPLHF
abundance: -; d_gene: -; j_gene: TRBJ1-2; v_gene: TRBV12-3/TRBV12-4; CDR3nt: TGTGCCAGCAGTAAGGAGGTCTATGGCTACACCTTC; CDR3aa: CASSKEVYGYTF
abundance: -; d_gene: -; j_gene: TRBJ1-6; v_gene: TRBV30; CDR3nt: TGTGCCTGGAGTGGGCGTAGGGGGTGGGATTCACCCCTCCACTTT; CDR3aa: CAWSGRRGWDSPLHF
abundance: once; d_gene: TRBD2; j_gene: TRBJ2-3; v_gene: TRBV9; CDR3nt: TGTGCCAGCAGCGTAGTTGGACTAGCAGGGATCGATACGCAGTATTTT; CDR3aa: CASSVVGLAGIDTQYF
abundance: -; d_gene: TRBD1; j_gene: TRBJ1-4; v_gene: TRBV6-1; CDR3nt: TGTGCCAGCAGTGAACAGGGGGCGGGAACTAATGAAAAACTGTTTTTT; CDR3aa: CASSEQGAGTNEKLFF
abundance: -; d_gene: -; j_gene: TRBJ2-1; v_gene: TRBV24-1; CDR3nt: TGTGCCACCAGTGATTCCCACAGGAGCTCCTACAATGAGCAGTTCTTC; CDR3aa: CATSDSHRSSYNEQFF
abundance: once; d_gene: -; j_gene: TRBJ2-5; v_gene: TRBV11-2; CDR3nt: TGTGCCAGCAGTCCACAGGGAATCGGTCAAGAGACCCAGTACTTC; CDR3aa: CASSPQGIGQETQYF
abundance: -; d_gene: -; j_gene: TRBJ2-3; v_gene: TRBV11-3; CDR3nt: TGTGCCAGCAGCAAAGCCCGGGGAAGCACAGATACGCAGTATTTT; CDR3aa: CASSKARGSTDTQYF
abundance: -; d_gene: TRBD1; j_gene: TRBJ2-1; v_gene: TRBV6-6; CDR3nt: TGTGCCAGCAGTTACCGTCAGGGGGTCTACAATGAGCAGTTCTTC; CDR3aa: CASSYRQGVYNEQFF
abundance: -; d_gene: TRBD1; j_gene: TRBJ2-7; v_gene: TRBV12-3/TRBV12-4; CDR3nt: TGTGCCAGCAGACAGGGGATTAGGGACGAGCAGTACTTC; CDR3aa: CASRQGIRDEQYF
abundance: once; d_gene: -; j_gene: TRBJ1-2; v_gene: TRBV6-4; CDR3nt: TGTGCCAGCAGTGACGCGAGAACTAACTATGGCTACACCTTC; CDR3aa: CASSDARTNYGYTF
abundance: -; d_gene: TRBD1; j_gene: TRBJ2-7; v_gene: TRBV27; CDR3nt: TGTGCCAGCAGTTTAGAGGGACAGGGTACGGGGAGGCAGTACTTC; CDR3aa: CASSLEGQGTGRQYF
abundance: -; d_gene: -; j_gene: TRBJ2-1; v_gene: TRBV11-3; CDR3nt: TGTGCCAGCAGCCGTAGTCAAGGGGGAGGGCCGTCCTACAATGAGCAGTTCTTC; CDR3aa: CASSRSQGGGPSYNEQFF
abundance: -; d_gene: TRBD1; j_gene: TRBJ1-5; v_gene: TRBV11-2; CDR3nt: TGTGCCAGCAGCTTGGGACAGCATCAGCCCCAGCATTTT; CDR3aa: CASSLGQHQPQHF
abundance: -; d_gene: TRBD1; j_gene: TRBJ1-1; v_gene: TRBV3-1/TRBV3-2; CDR3nt: TGTGCCAGCAGATACGGACAGGGGGCGCGAACTGAAGCTTTCTTT; CDR3aa: CASRYGQGARTEAFF
abundance: -; d_gene: -; j_gene: TRBJ1-2; v_gene: TRBV6-5; CDR3nt: TGTGCCAGCAGTTACTCACAGGGAGCAGGCTACACCTTC; CDR3aa: CASSYSQGAGYTF
abundance: -; d_gene: TRBD1; j_gene: TRBJ2-7; v_gene: TRBV19; CDR3nt: TGTGCCAGTAGTATCGTTGGACAGGGCCCCTACGAGCAGTACTTC; CDR3aa: CASSIVGQGPYEQYF
abundance: -; d_gene: TRBD1; j_gene: TRBJ2-5; v_gene: TRBV28; CDR3nt: TGTGCCAGCATGAGGGGGCCGGGGGAGACCCAGTACTTC; CDR3aa: CASMRGPGETQYF
abundance: -; d_gene: TRBD2; j_gene: TRBJ2-1; v_gene: TRBV2; CDR3nt: TGTGCCAGCAGTTTAAGCGGGAGGGCCTCGGGTGAGCAGTTCTTC; CDR3aa: CASSLSGRASGEQFF
abundance: -; d_gene: TRBD1; j_gene: TRBJ2-7; v_gene: TRBV5-1; CDR3nt: TGCGCCAGCAGCGTAAACAGGGGTCAGGCCTACGAGCAGTACTTC; CDR3aa: CASSVNRGQAYEQYF